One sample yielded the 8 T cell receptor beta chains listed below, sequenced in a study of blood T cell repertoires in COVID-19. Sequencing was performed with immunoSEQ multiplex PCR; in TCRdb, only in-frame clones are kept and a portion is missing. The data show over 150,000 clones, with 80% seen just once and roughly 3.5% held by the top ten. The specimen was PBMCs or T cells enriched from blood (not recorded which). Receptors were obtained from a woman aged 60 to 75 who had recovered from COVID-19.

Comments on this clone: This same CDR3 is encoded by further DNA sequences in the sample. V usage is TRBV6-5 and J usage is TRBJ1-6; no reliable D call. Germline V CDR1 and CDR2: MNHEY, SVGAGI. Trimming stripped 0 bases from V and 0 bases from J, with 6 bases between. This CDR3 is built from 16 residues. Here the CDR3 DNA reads TGTGCCAGCAGTTACTCACGGAGCTCCTATAATTCACCCCTCCACTTT. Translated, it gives CASSYSRSSYNSPLHF.

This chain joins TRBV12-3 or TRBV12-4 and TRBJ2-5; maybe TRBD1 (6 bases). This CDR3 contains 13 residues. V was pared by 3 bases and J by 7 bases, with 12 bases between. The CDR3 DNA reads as TGTGCCAGCAGTTTGCAGGGGCGCGGGACCCAGTACTTC. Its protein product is CASSLQGRGTQYF.

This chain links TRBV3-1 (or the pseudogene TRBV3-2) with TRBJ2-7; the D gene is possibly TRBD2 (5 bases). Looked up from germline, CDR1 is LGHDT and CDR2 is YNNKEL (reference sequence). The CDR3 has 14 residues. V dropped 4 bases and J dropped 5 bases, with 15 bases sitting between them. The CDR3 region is CASSLLTRYNEQYF. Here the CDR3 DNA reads TGTGCCAGCAGCCTGCTCACTAGGTACAACGAGCAGTACTTC.

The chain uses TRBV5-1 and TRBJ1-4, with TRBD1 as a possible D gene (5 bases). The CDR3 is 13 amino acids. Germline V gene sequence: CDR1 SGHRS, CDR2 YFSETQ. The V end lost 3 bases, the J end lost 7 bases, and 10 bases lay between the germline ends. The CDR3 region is CASSSGESEKLFF. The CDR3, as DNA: TGCGCCAGCAGCTCGGGGGAGTCTGAAAAACTGTTTTTT.

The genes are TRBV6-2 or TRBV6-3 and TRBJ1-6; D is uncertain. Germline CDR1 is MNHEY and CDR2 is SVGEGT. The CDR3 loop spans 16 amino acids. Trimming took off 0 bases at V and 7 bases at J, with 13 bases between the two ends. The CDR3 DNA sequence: TGTGCCAGCAGTTACTCTGACTTACTTGCAAATTCACCCCTCCACTTT. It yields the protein CASSYSDLLANSPLHF.

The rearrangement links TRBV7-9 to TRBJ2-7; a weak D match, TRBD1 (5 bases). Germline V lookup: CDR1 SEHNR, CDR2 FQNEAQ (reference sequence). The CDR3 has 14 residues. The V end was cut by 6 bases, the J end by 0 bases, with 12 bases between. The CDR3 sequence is CASSRYRISYEQYF. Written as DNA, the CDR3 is TGTGCCAGCAGTAGATACAGGATCTCCTACGAGCAGTACTTC.

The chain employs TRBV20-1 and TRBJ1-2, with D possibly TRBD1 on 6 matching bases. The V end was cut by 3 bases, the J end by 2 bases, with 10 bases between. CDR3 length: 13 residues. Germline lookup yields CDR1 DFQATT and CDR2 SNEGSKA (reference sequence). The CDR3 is CSASVGANYGYTF. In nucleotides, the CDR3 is TGCAGTGCTAGTGTGGGGGCCAACTATGGCTACACCTTC.

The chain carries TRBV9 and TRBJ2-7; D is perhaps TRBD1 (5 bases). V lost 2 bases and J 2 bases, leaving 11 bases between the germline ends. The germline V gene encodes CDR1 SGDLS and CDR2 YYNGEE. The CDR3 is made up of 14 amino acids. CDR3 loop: CASSVDSGTYEQYF. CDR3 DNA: TGTGCCAGCAGCGTCGACAGTGGTACCTACGAGCAGTACTTC.